The clone carrying this T cell receptor (beta chain) was detected only once. Antigen unknown. Primers included in the PCR were 60 Vbeta and 13 Jbeta primers. Generated by immunoSEQ multiplex PCR, the TCRdb table keeps only in-frame clones and is missing some. The sample contains some 130,000 clones, roughly 83% of which appear only once. The data stem from a study of cytomegalovirus exposure and HLA in healthy donors. Study-level results: Data from an earlier analysis indicated that most TCR beta V segments were productive either about 87% or about 30% of the time. A later analysis linked fewer than 20,000 TCR beta sequences to HLA alleles at 0.05 false discovery rate.

Germline V gene data show CDR1 as SGHRS and CDR2 as YFSETQ. The germline V and J ends were trimmed by 0 bases and 4 bases, with 8 bases remaining between them. This CDR3 has 13 amino acids. Sequenced: PBMCs. The clonotype originates from a female donor in good health and CMV-seronegative. This chain joins TRBV5-1 and TRBJ2-7, with D unresolved. The chain's CDR3 is CASSLDSLYEQYF. The CDR3 nucleotides are TGCGCCAGCAGCTTGGACAGCCTATACGAGCAGTACTTC.